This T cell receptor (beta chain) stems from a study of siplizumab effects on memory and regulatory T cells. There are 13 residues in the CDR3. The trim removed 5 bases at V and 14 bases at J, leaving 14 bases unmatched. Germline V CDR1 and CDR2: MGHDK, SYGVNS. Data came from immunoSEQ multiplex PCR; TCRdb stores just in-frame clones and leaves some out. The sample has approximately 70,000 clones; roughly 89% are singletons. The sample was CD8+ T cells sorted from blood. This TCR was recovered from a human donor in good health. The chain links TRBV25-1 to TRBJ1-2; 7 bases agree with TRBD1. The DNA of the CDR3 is TGTGCCAGCAGTTCCCTAGGACAGGCCCAGGGGACCTTC. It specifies CASSSLGQAQGTF.